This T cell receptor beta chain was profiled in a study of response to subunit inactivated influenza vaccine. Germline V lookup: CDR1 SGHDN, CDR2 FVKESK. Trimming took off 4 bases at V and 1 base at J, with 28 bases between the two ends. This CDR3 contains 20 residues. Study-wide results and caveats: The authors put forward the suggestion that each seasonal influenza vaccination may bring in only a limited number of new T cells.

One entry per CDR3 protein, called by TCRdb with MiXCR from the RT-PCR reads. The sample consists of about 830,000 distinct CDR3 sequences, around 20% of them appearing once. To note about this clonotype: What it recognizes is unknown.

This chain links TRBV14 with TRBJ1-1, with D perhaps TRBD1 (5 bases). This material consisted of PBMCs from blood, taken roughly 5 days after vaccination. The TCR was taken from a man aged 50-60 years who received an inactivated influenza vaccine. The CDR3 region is CASSRWRNTGPADRNTEAFF. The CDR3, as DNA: TGTGCCAGCAGCCGTTGGAGAAACACAGGCCCGGCGGATAGGAACACTGAAGCTTTCTTT.